This passage covers 11 T cell receptor beta chains from one sample sequenced in a study of STAT5B mutations in CD4+ large granular lymphocyte leukemia. TCRdb keeps only in-frame clones here, not all; method: immunoSEQ multiplex PCR. The data hold 30,000 or so clones, with around 80% observed a single time. Material for sequencing was CD4+ T cells from blood buffy coats. The receptors originated from a human donor in good health.

The chain uses TRBV6-6 and TRBJ2-3; 7 bases map to TRBD2. Germline V gene data show CDR1 as MNHNY and CDR2 as SVGAGI (reference sequence). This CDR3 is built from 14 residues. The trim removed 11 bases at V and 4 bases at J, leaving 12 bases unmatched. The CDR3 region is CAGGGEGNADTQYF. The CDR3 DNA reads TGTGCCGGCGGCGGGGAGGGTAATGCAGATACGCAGTATTTT.

This chain uses TRBV19 with TRBJ2-2, with a tentative D call TRBD2 (5 bases). The germline V gene has CDR1 LNHDA and CDR2 SQIVND (reference sequence). This CDR3 comprises 16 residues. V lost 5 bases, J lost 1 base, and 14 bases lay in between. CDR3: CASSPPRSGNTGELFF. CDR3 coding DNA: TGTGCCAGTAGTCCGCCGAGGAGCGGGAACACCGGGGAGCTGTTTTTT.

The rearrangement links TRBV28 to TRBJ2-7; D gene unclear. Germline assignment: CDR1 MDHEN and CDR2 SYDVKM. This CDR3 spans 11 amino acids. Deletions cut 6 bases from V and 3 bases from J, with 6 bases between. The CDR3 DNA reads TGTGCCAGCAGCAATAACTACGAGCAGTACTTC. Translation: CASSNNYEQYF.

The chain uses TRBV13 and TRBJ1-1, with D perhaps matching TRBD1 (5 bases). Germline lookup yields CDR1 PRHDT and CDR2 FYEKMQ (reference sequence). V shed 7 bases and J shed 0 bases, with 18 bases lying between them. The CDR3 length is 16 residues. Here the CDR3 DNA reads TGTGCCAGCACTCACCGGACACCACGATTGAACACTGAAGCTTTCTTT. Amino acid sequence: CASTHRTPRLNTEAFF. Full variable domain (remainder filled in from reference TRBV13 and TRBJ1-1): AAGVIQSPRHLIKEKRETATLKCYPIPRHDTVYWYQQGPGQDPQFLISFYEKMQSDKGSIPDRFSAQQFSDYHSELNMSSLELGDSALYFCASTHRTPRLNTEAFFGQGTRLTVV.

CDR3 nucleotides: TGTGCCAGCAGCTTAAAAGAGACTAGCTACGAGCAGTACTTC. Amino acid sequence: CASSLKETSYEQYF. This chain uses TRBV7-8 with TRBJ2-7; possible D gene TRBD2, 6 bases. Germline-derived CDR1 and CDR2 are SGHVS and FQNEAQ. The CDR3 contains 14 residues. Trimming left V 2 bases short and J 3 bases short, with 11 bases between.

This rearrangement joins TRBV5-4 to TRBJ2-5, with D perhaps matching TRBD1 or TRBD2 (5 bases each). The CDR3 consists of 14 residues. V lost 5 bases to trimming and J lost 5 bases, with 16 bases between them. The germline gives CDR1 SGHNT, CDR2 YYREEE (reference sequence). The DNA of the CDR3 is TGTGCCAGCAGTCATCCGGGACCTTGGGAGACCCAGTACTTC. Its translation: CASSHPGPWETQYF.

V usage is TRBV30 and J usage is TRBJ1-3, with a weak D call TRBD1 (5 bases). Germline V gene data show CDR1 as GTSNPN and CDR2 as SVGIG (reference sequence). V shed 1 base and J shed 1 base, with 17 bases lying between them. There are 17 residues in the CDR3. The CDR3 DNA is TGTGCCTGGAGTGGTTTCACCGGGGACTTTTCTGGAAACACCATATATTTT. Translating gives CAWSGFTGDFSGNTIYF.

V usage is TRBV7-2 and J usage is TRBJ2-3; D gene unclear. Germline values: CDR1 SGHTA, CDR2 FQGNSA. Trimming left V 9 bases short and J 3 bases short, with 13 bases between. The CDR3 covers 13 residues. The chain's CDR3 is CASMERRTDTQYF. CDR3 bases: TGTGCCAGTATGGAACGGCGGACAGATACGCAGTATTTT.

This chain links TRBV28 with TRBJ1-1; 8 positions match TRBD1. Germline V gene lookup returns CDR1 MDHEN and CDR2 SYDVKM. After removal of 2 bases from V and 5 bases from J, the junction contained 13 bases not matched to a gene. The CDR3 contains 17 residues. The chain's CDR3 is CASSLPGQGGSGTEAFF. The CDR3 bases are TGTGCCAGCAGTTTACCCGGACAGGGAGGTTCGGGTACTGAAGCTTTCTTT.

The chain links TRBV6-1 to TRBJ1-1; D is possibly TRBD1 (6 bases). V lost 7 bases and J lost 1, with 10 bases in between. The length of the CDR3 is 13 residues. Germline V gene sequence: CDR1 MNHNS, CDR2 SASEGT. This chain's CDR3 is CASTQGRNTEAFF. The CDR3 DNA reads TGTGCCAGCACGCAGGGGCGGAACACTGAAGCTTTCTTT.

The chain links TRBV7-6 to TRBJ1-2; TRBD1 might be the D (5 bases). In germline, CDR1 is SGHVS, CDR2 FNYEAQ. Trimming took 2 bases from V and 8 from J, leaving 21 bases between them. The CDR3 has 16 amino acids. Here the CDR3 reads CASSLSRVGGVEGYTF. CDR3 sequence (DNA): TGTGCCAGCAGCTTATCCCGAGTAGGAGGGGTTGAGGGCTACACCTTC.